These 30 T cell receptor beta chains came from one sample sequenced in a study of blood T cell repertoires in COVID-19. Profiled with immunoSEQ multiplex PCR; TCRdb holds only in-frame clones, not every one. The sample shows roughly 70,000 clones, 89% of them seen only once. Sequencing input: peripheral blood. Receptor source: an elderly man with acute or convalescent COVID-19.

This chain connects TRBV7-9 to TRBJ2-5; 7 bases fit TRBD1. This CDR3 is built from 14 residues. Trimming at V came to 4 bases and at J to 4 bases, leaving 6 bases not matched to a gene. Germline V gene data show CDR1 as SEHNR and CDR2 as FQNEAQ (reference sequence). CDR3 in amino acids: CASSYDRVRETQYF. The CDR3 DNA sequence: TGTGCCAGCAGCTACGACAGGGTCCGAGAGACCCAGTACTTC.

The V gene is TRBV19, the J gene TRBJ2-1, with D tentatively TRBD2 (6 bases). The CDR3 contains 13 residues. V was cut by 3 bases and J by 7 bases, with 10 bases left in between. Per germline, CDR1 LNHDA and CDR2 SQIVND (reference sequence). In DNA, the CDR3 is TGTGCCAGTAGTATCCCCGCGGGAAATGAGCAGTTCTTC. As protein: CASSIPAGNEQFF.

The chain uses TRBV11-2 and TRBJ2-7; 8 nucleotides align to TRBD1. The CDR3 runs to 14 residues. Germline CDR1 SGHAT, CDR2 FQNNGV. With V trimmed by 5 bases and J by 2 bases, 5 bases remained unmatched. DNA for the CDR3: TGTGCCAGCAGCCCGGACAGGGTAGCCTACGAGCAGTACTTC. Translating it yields CASSPDRVAYEQYF.

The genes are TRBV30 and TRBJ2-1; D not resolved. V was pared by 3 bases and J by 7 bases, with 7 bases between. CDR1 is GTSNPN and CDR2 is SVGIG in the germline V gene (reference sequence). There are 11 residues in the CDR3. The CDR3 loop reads CAWRVRNEQFF. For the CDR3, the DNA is TGTGCCTGGAGGGTCCGGAATGAGCAGTTCTTC.

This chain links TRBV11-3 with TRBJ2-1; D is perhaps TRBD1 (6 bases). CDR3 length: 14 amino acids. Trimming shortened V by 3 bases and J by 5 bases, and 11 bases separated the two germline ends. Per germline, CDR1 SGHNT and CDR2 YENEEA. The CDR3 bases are TGTGCCAGCAGCTTGGACAGATTGGACAATGAGCAGTTCTTC. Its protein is CASSLDRLDNEQFF.

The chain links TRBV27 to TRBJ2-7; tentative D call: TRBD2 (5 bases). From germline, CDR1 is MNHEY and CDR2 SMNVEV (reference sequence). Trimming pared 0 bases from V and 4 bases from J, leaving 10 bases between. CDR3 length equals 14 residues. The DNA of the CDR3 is TGTGCCAGCAGTTTATCCCCCCGGACTTACGAGCAGTACTTC. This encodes CASSLSPRTYEQYF.

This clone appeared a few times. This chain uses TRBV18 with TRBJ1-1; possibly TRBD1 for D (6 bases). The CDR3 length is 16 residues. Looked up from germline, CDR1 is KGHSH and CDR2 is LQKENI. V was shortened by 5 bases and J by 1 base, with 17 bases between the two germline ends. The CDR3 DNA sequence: TGTGCCAGCTCATTACGCGCACGGGGGGCGAACACTGAAGCTTTCTTT. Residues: CASSLRARGANTEAFF.

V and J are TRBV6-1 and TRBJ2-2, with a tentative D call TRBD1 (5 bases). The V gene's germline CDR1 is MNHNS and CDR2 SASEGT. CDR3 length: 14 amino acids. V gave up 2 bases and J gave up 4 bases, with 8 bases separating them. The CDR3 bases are TGTGCCAGCAGTGAAATAGGGGCCACCGGGGAGCTGTTTTTT. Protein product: CASSEIGATGELFF.

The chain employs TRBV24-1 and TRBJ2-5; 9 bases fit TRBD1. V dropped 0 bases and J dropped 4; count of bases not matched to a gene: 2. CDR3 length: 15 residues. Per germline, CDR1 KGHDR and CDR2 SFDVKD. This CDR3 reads CATSDLSTGGETQYF. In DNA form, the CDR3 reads TGTGCCACCAGTGATTTGTCGACAGGGGGAGAGACCCAGTACTTC.

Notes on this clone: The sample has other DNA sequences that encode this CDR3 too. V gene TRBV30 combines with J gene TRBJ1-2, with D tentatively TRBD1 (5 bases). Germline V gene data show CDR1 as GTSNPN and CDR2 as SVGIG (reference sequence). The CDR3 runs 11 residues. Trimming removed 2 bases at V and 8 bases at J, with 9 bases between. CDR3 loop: CAWSTGGGYTF. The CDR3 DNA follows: TGTGCCTGGAGTACGGGGGGAGGCTACACCTTC.

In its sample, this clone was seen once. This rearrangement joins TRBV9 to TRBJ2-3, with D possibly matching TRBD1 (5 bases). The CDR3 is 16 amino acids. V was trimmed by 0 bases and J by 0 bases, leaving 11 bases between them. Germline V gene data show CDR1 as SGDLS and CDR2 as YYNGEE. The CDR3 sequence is CASSVGGTTSTDTQYF. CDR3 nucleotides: TGTGCCAGCAGCGTAGGGGGCACCACTAGCACAGATACGCAGTATTTT.

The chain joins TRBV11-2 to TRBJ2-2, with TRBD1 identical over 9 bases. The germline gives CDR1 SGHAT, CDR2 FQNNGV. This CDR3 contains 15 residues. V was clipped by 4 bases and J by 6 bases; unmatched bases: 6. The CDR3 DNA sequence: TGTGCCAGCAGCTCGGGACAGGGCGGCTCCGGGGAGCTGTTTTTT. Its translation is CASSSGQGGSGELFF.

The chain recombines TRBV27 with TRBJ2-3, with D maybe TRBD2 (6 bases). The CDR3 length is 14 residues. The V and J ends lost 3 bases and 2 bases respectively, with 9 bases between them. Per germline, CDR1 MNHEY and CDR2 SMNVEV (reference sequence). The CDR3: CASSLGLPTDTQYF. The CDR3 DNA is TGTGCCAGCAGTTTGGGACTCCCCACAGATACGCAGTATTTT.

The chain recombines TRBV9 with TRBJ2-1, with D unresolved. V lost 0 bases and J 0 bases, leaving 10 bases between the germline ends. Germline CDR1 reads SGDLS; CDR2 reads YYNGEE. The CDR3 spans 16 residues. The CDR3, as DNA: TGTGCCAGCAGCGTAGCTAGGAGTTCCTCCTACAATGAGCAGTTCTTC. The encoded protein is CASSVARSSSYNEQFF. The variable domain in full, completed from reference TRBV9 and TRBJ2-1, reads DSGVTQTPKHLITATGQRVTLRCSPRSGDLSVYWYQQSLDQGLQFLIQYYNGEERAKGNILERFSAQQFPDLHSELNLSSLELGDSALYFCASSVARSSSYNEQFFGPGTRLTVL.

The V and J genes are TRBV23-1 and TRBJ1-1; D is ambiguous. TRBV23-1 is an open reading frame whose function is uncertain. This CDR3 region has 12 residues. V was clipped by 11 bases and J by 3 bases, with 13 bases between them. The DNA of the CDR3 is TGCGCCCGAAGGAGTCCGGACACTGAAGCTTTCTTT. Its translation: CARRSPDTEAFF.

CDR3: CASSIQGGAFF. DNA of the CDR3: TGTGCCAGTAGTATTCAGGGAGGGGCTTTCTTT. The chain combines TRBV19 with TRBJ1-1; a possible D gene is TRBD1 (5 bases). Between the trimmed V and J ends, which lost 3 bases and 11 bases, there was a span of 10 bases. The CDR3 contains 11 residues. CDR1 LNHDA and CDR2 SQIVND come from the germline V gene (reference sequence).

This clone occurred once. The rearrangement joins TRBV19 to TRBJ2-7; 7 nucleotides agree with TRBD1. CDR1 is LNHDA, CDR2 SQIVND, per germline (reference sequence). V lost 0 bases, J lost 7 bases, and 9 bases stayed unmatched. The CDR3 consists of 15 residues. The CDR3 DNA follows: TGTGCCAGTAGTATAGAACTAGAGGGGGCGCGGGAGCAGTACTTC. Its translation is CASSIELEGAREQYF.

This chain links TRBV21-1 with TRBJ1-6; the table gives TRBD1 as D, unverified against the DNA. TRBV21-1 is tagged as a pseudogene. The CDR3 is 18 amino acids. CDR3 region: CASSTGTGGLSYNSPLHF. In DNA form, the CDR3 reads TGTGCCAGCAGCACCGGGACAGGGGGCCTCTCCTATAATTCACCCCTCCACTTT.

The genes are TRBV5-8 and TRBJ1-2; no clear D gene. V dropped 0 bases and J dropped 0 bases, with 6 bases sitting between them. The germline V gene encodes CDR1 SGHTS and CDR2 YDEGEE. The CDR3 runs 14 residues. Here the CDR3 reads CASSLGPSNYGYTF. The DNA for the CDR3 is TGTGCCAGCAGCTTGGGGCCCTCTAACTATGGCTACACCTTC.

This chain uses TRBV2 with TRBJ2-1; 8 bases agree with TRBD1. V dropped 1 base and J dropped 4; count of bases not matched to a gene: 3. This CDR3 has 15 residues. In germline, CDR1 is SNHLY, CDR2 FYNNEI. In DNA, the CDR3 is TGTGCCAGCAGTGAAGAGGGGACAGGATACAATGAGCAGTTCTTC. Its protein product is CASSEEGTGYNEQFF.

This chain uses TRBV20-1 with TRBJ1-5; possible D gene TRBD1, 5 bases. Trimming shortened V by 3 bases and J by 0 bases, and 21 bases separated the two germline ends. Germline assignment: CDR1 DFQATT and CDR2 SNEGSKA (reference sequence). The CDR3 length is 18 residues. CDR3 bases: TGCAGTGCTAGTAAAGGGGCAGGCCCTTTATATAGCAATCAGCCCCAGCATTTT. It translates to CSASKGAGPLYSNQPQHF.

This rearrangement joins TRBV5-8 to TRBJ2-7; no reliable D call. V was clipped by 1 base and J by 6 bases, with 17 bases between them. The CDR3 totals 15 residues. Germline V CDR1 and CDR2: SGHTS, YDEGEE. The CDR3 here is CASSLRSGIRGEQYF. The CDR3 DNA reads TGTGCCAGCAGCTTGAGGAGTGGTATCCGAGGCGAGCAGTACTTC.

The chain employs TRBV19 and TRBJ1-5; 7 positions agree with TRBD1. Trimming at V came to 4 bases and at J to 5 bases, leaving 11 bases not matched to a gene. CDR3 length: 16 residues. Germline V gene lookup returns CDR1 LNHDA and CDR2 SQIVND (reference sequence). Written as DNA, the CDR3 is TGTGCCAGTAGTAAAGACGACAGGGTTTTCGATCAGCCCCAGCATTTT. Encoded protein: CASSKDDRVFDQPQHF.

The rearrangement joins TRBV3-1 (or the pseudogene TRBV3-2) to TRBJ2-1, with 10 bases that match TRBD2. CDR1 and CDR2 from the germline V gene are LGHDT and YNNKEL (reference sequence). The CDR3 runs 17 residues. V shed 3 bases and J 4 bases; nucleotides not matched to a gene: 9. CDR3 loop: CASSHPEGLADYNEQFF. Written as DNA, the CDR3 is TGTGCCAGCAGCCACCCCGAAGGACTAGCGGATTACAATGAGCAGTTCTTC.

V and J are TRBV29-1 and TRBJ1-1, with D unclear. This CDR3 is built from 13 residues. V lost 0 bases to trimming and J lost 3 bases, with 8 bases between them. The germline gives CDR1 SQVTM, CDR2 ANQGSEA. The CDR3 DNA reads TGCAGCGTTGAAGAGGCTGGAGACACTGAAGCTTTCTTT. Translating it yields CSVEEAGDTEAFF.

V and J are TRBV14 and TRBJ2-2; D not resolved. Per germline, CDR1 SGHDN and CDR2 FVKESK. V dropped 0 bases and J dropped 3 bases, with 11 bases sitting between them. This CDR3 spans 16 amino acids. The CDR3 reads CASSQESASYTGELFF. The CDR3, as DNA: TGTGCCAGCAGCCAAGAAAGCGCCAGCTACACCGGGGAGCTGTTTTTT. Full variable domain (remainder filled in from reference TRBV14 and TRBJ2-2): EAGVTQFPSHSVIEKGQTVTLRCDPISGHDNLYWYRRVMGKEIKFLLHFVKESKQDESGMPNNRFLAERTGGTYSTLKVQPAELEDSGVYFCASSQESASYTGELFFGEGSRLTVL.

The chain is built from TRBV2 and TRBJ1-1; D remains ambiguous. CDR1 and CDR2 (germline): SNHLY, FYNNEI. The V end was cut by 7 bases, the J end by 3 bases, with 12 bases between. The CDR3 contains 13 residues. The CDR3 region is CASTRVADTEAFF. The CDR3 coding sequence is TGTGCCAGCACTCGGGTTGCGGACACTGAAGCTTTCTTT.

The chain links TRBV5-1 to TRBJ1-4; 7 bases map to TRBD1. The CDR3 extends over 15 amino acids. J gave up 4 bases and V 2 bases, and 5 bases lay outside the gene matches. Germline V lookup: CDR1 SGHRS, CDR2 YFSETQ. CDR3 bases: TGCGCCAGCAGCTTAGGACAGGTTCTTAATGAAAAACTGTTTTTT. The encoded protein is CASSLGQVLNEKLFF.

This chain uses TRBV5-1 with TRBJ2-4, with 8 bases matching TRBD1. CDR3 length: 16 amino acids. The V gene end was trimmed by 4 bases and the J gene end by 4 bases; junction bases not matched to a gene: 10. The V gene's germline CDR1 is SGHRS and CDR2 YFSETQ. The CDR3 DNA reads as TGCGCCAGCAGCCCGGGGTGGGACAGGACTAAAAACATTCAGTACTTC. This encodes CASSPGWDRTKNIQYF.

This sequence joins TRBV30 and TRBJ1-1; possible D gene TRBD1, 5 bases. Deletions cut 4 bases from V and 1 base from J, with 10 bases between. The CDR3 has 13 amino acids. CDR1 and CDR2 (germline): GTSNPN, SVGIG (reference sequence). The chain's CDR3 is CAWIRQQNTEAFF. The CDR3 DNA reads TGTGCCTGGATAAGACAGCAGAACACTGAAGCTTTCTTT.